These 7 T cell receptor beta chains were sequenced from one sample in a study of blood T cell repertoires in COVID-19. Sequencing used immunoSEQ multiplex PCR; TCRdb keeps in-frame clones, though not all of them. The sample yields roughly 100,000 clones, about 89% seen once. Sequences were obtained from peripheral blood. These receptors all come from a human donor in a cohort sampled during active COVID-19.

This clone occurred once. The CDR3 bases are TGTGCCAGCTCATCGTTCAAGGGGGCGGGTGGCTACACCTTC. Amino acids: CASSSFKGAGGYTF. J is TRBJ1-2 and V is TRBV18, with 7 bases that match TRBD1. The ends lost 5 bases at V and 7 bases at J; junction bases unmatched: 10. The CDR3 length is 14 residues. CDR1 and CDR2 (germline): KGHSH, LQKENI.

This chain connects TRBV6-5 to TRBJ1-1, with no clear D. The germline CDR1 and CDR2 sequences are MNHEY and SVGAGI. V was trimmed by 6 bases and J by 4 bases, leaving 12 bases between them. This CDR3 comprises 13 residues. CDR3 region: CASRPGLGTEAFF. CDR3 nucleotides: TGTGCCAGCAGGCCGGGATTGGGCACTGAAGCTTTCTTT.

The chain employs TRBV29-1 and TRBJ1-1, with 10 bases fitting TRBD1. CDR1 SQVTM and CDR2 ANQGSEA come from the germline V gene. J lost 1 base, V lost 6 bases, and 5 bases had no gene match. The CDR3 length is 14 residues. The CDR3 reads CSVGQGVGNTEAFF. In nucleotides, the CDR3 is TGCAGCGTAGGACAGGGGGTGGGGAACACTGAAGCTTTCTTT.

The CDR3 spells CASSHTSGGREQFF. CDR3 in DNA: TGCGCCAGCAGCCATACTAGCGGGGGGCGTGAGCAGTTCTTC. The chain recombines TRBV4-3 with TRBJ2-1, with TRBD2 matching 12 bases. Germline assignment: CDR1 LGHNA and CDR2 YSLEER. Trimming cost V 3 bases and J 9 bases; bases outside gene matches: 3. There are 14 residues in the CDR3.

This chain links TRBV5-1 with TRBJ1-4; D is undetermined. The CDR3 totals 15 residues. The germline V gene encodes CDR1 SGHRS and CDR2 YFSETQ. V lost 4 bases, J lost 8 bases, and 18 bases lay in between. CDR3 sequence: CASSPGLLGREKLFF. The DNA for the CDR3 is TGCGCCAGCAGCCCCGGACTCCTCGGACGGGAAAAACTGTTTTTT.

This clone was detected only once. V usage is TRBV28 and J usage is TRBJ1-5, with TRBD1 matching 11 bases. CDR1 is MDHEN, CDR2 SYDVKM, per germline. The ends lost 2 bases at V and 9 bases at J; junction bases unmatched: 6. The CDR3 is 15 amino acids. The CDR3 sequence is CASSLLGTGGGPQHF. DNA for the CDR3: TGTGCCAGCAGTTTACTAGGGACAGGGGGTGGGCCCCAGCATTTT.

The gene calls are TRBV18 and TRBJ1-4; a weak D match, TRBD1 (6 bases). The germline gives CDR1 KGHSH, CDR2 LQKENI. The CDR3 spans 15 residues. V was shortened by 0 bases and J by 5 bases, with 10 bases between the two germline ends. CDR3 sequence reads: CASSPPGGPNEKLFF. The CDR3 nucleotides read TGTGCCAGCTCACCACCAGGGGGACCCAATGAAAAACTGTTTTTT.